This entry is about one T cell receptor (beta chain). Between the trimmed V and J ends, which lost 5 bases and 0 bases, there was a span of 7 bases. CDR3 length: 13 residues. The sample originates from a study of blood T cell repertoires in COVID-19. As originally analysed: The assay estimated nucleated cells by amplifying reference gene primers. The protocol was immunoSEQ multiplex PCR, while the TCRdb copy is restricted to in-frame clones and leaves out a portion. The V and J calls and clone size come from that table; D and trimming were worked out from the DNA. There are around 120,000 clones in the sample; around 88% occur only once, and under 2.5% lies in the top ten.

The V and J genes are TRBV12-3 or TRBV12-4 and TRBJ1-2; D call uncertain. The sequencing sample was made of PBMCs or T cells enriched from blood (not recorded which). The origin of this receptor is a woman aged 50 to 65 who had recovered from COVID-19. The CDR3 sequence: CASSLTANYGYTF. Here the CDR3 DNA reads TGTGCCAGCAGTCTTACAGCTAACTATGGCTACACCTTC.